The rows below give T cell receptor beta chains drawn from one sample of a study of T-cell memory formation after mild COVID-19. TCRdb reprocessed the 5' RACE reads with MiXCR, giving one entry per CDR3 protein. Among about 470,000 distinct CDR3 sequences listed, 20% to 30% were seen once. Sequencing used PBMCs or a T cell subset sorted from them (not recorded which). Receptors were obtained from an adult woman who had mild COVID-19 (a few samples of this study predate the infection). Cell type and time point are not known. CDR3s include the opening cysteine and the closing phenylalanine or tryptophan. The D gene is left open where the match is weak. Where a row states a size, it is once, few, many or the class of an expanded clone; other rows omit it.

size,J,length,V,D,CDR3,DNA
.,TRBJ2-7,16,TRBV6-2/TRBV6-3,.,CASRTPKSGASHEQYF,TGTGCCAGCAGGACTCCCAAGTCGGGCGCGTCCCACGAGCAGTACTTC
.,TRBJ1-2,14,TRBV5-6,TRBD1,CASSLGKQGIGYTF,TGTGCCAGCAGCTTGGGGAAACAGGGGATTGGCTACACCTTC
once,TRBJ2-3,16,TRBV4-1,.,CASSQDEEFSTDTQYF,TGCGCCAGCAGCCAAGACGAGGAATTTAGCACAGATACGCAGTATTTT
.,TRBJ2-7,14,TRBV7-2,.,CASSPPTGPYEQYF,TGTGCCAGCAGCCCACCGACTGGTCCCTACGAGCAGTACTTC
.,TRBJ2-3,13,TRBV7-6,.,CASSSQIGDTQYF,TGTGCCAGCAGCTCACAAATAGGAGATACGCAGTATTTT
.,TRBJ2-1,14,TRBV7-2,.,CASSLASGAYEQFF,TGTGCCAGCAGCTTAGCGTCGGGGGCATATGAGCAGTTCTTC
.,TRBJ2-5,15,TRBV18,TRBD1,CASSPDGQGQETQYF,TGTGCCAGCTCACCCGACGGACAGGGGCAAGAGACCCAGTACTTC
.,TRBJ2-5,14,TRBV7-8,.,CASSFAYGGETQYF,TGTGCCAGCAGCTTCGCTTATGGGGGAGAGACCCAGTACTTC
few,TRBJ2-1,12,TRBV5-5,.,CASSFQLDEQFF,TGTGCCAGCAGCTTCCAGTTAGATGAGCAGTTCTTC
.,TRBJ1-2,12,TRBV24-1,.,CATSEGNWAYTF,TGTGCCACCAGTGAGGGGAACTGGGCGTACACCTTC
.,TRBJ1-3,14,TRBV5-6,.,CASSWRGGSNTIYF,TGTGCCAGCAGCTGGCGGGGCGGCAGTAACACCATATATTTT
.,TRBJ2-2,13,TRBV29-1,.,CSVRWGNTGELFF,TGCAGCGTTCGTTGGGGAAATACCGGGGAGCTGTTTTTT
few,TRBJ2-7,13,TRBV7-2,TRBD1,CASSMDRGREQYF,TGTGCCAGCAGCATGGACAGGGGGAGGGAGCAGTACTTC
.,TRBJ1-2,12,TRBV3-1,TRBD1,CASTLTGSGYTF,TGTGCCAGCACCCTGACAGGGAGCGGCTACACCTTC
few,TRBJ2-5,15,TRBV18,.,CASSPLGGWRETQYF,TGTGCCAGCTCACCATTGGGGGGATGGAGAGAGACCCAGTACTTC
.,TRBJ1-2,18,TRBV4-1,TRBD1,CASSQGFAPGTENYGYTF,TGCGCCAGCAGCCAAGGGTTCGCCCCCGGGACAGAAAACTATGGCTACACCTTC
.,TRBJ2-7,15,TRBV7-2,TRBD2,CASSSRRGGSPGQYF,TGTGCCAGCAGCTCCCGCCGGGGGGGCTCTCCCGGGCAGTACTTC
.,TRBJ1-1,15,TRBV5-1,TRBD1,CASSFTGTENTEAFF,TGCGCCAGCAGCTTCACCGGGACAGAGAACACTGAAGCTTTCTTT
.,TRBJ2-1,15,TRBV18,TRBD2,CASSPPGLKLGEQFF,TGTGCCAGCTCACCACCGGGACTAAAGCTGGGTGAGCAGTTCTTC
few,TRBJ2-1,13,TRBV18,.,CASSPTVHNEQFF,TGTGCCAGCTCACCGACGGTACACAATGAGCAGTTCTTC
.,TRBJ1-1,10,TRBV18,.,CASSLGHPFF,TGTGCCAGCTCACTGGGACACCCTTTCTTT
few,TRBJ2-3,18,TRBV14,TRBD2,CASSQVPGRGRVGDTQYF,TGTGCCAGCAGCCAAGTCCCTGGACGCGGGAGAGTGGGGGATACGCAGTATTTT
.,TRBJ2-7,12,TRBV27,.,CASSPPVGEQYF,TGTGCCAGCAGTCCCCCGGTAGGCGAGCAGTACTTC
few,TRBJ2-1,17,TRBV4-1,.,CASSQGRGTPSYNEQFF,TGCGCCAGCAGCCAGGGAAGAGGGACTCCTTCCTACAATGAGCAGTTCTTC
.,TRBJ1-4,14,TRBV12-3/TRBV12-4,TRBD1,CASSLRTGGGKLFF,TGTGCCAGCAGTTTAAGGACAGGCGGGGGGAAACTGTTTTTT
few,TRBJ2-3,17,TRBV5-8,TRBD2,CARGNLAGHTSTDTQYF,TGTGCCAGGGGGAATCTAGCGGGGCACACTAGCACAGATACGCAGTATTTT
few,TRBJ2-2,15,TRBV7-3,.,CASSLSGIGTGELFF,TGTGCCAGCAGCTTAAGCGGGATAGGCACCGGGGAGCTGTTTTTT
.,TRBJ2-1,16,TRBV18,.,CASSPSSGVFYNEQFF,TGTGCCAGCTCACCATCCTCAGGGGTTTTCTACAATGAGCAGTTCTTC
.,TRBJ2-1,15,TRBV2,TRBD1,CASTSHRGRNNEQFF,TGTGCCAGCACCTCACACAGGGGGCGAAACAATGAGCAGTTCTTC
.,TRBJ2-5,15,TRBV5-5,TRBD1,CASSLGDRGGETQYF,TGTGCCAGCAGCTTGGGGGACAGGGGGGGCGAGACCCAGTACTTC
.,TRBJ1-3,17,TRBV30,TRBD1,CAWKTQGQTYSGNTIYF,TGTGCCTGGAAGACTCAGGGACAGACCTACTCTGGAAACACCATATATTTT
few,TRBJ2-2,16,TRBV7-3,.,CASSLTPGLNTGELFF,TGTGCCAGCAGCTTAACTCCGGGGCTGAACACCGGGGAGCTGTTTTTT
few,TRBJ2-7,15,TRBV27,TRBD1,CATSPPGQGAFEQYF,TGTGCCACCTCACCTCCGGGACAGGGGGCGTTCGAGCAGTACTTC
.,TRBJ2-1,13,TRBV6-1,.,CASSPDPPGEQFF,TGTGCCAGCAGCCCCGACCCACCCGGGGAGCAGTTCTTC
.,TRBJ2-1,11,TRBV7-9,.,CASSVSGEQFF,TGTGCCAGCAGCGTCTCCGGTGAGCAGTTCTTC
.,TRBJ1-2,16,TRBV9,.,CASSVESATWENGYTF,TGTGCCAGCAGCGTAGAGTCAGCCACCTGGGAGAATGGCTACACCTTC
.,TRBJ2-3,17,TRBV4-2,.,CASSQDLAGTHADTQYF,TGTGCCAGCAGCCAAGATTTGGCGGGAACTCATGCAGATACGCAGTATTTT
few,TRBJ1-2,13,TRBV5-5,TRBD1,CASSRGTAYGYTF,TGTGCCAGCAGCCGTGGGACAGCCTATGGCTACACCTTC
.,TRBJ2-1,15,TRBV12-3/TRBV12-4,TRBD2,CASSFSAWGGRRQFF,TGTGCCAGCAGTTTCTCGGCATGGGGCGGGAGAAGGCAGTTCTTC
.,TRBJ1-3,13,TRBV20-1,.,CSATGGGGNTIYF,TGCAGTGCTACGGGAGGGGGTGGAAACACCATATATTTT
.,TRBJ1-2,16,TRBV20-1,.,CSARDRAGAPNYGYTF,TGCAGTGCTAGAGATCGTGCAGGGGCCCCTAACTATGGCTACACCTTC
few,TRBJ2-1,15,TRBV3-1,.,CASSQDRWDYNEQFF,TGTGCCAGCAGCCAAGATCGATGGGACTACAATGAGCAGTTCTTC
.,TRBJ1-6,16,TRBV5-4,TRBD1,CASSLAYRGQDSPLHF,TGTGCCAGCAGCTTGGCCTACAGGGGGCAGGATTCACCCCTCCACTTT
few,TRBJ1-2,15,TRBV7-2,TRBD1,CASSSMQGAPDGYTF,TGTGCCAGCAGCTCCATGCAGGGGGCTCCTGATGGCTACACCTTC
.,TRBJ2-2,14,TRBV6-4,.,CASSDGGNTGELFF,TGTGCCAGCAGTGACGGGGGTAACACCGGGGAGCTGTTTTTT
.,TRBJ2-3,16,TRBV5-1,TRBD2,CASSTRAGSSTDTQYF,TGCGCCAGCAGCACGAGAGCGGGATCTAGCACAGATACGCAGTATTTT